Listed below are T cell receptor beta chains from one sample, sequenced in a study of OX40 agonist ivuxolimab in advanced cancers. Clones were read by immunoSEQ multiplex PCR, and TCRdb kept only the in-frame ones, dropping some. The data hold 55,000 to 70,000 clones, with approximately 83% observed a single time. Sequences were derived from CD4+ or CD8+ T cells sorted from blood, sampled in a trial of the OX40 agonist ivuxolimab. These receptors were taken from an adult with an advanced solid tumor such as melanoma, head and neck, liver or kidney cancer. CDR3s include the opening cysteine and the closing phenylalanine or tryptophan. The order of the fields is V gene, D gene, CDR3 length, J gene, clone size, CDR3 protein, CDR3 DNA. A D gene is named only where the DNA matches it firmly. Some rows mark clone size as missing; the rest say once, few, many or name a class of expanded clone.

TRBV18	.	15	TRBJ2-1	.	CASSPPGAPYNEQFF	TGTGCCAGCTCACCACCCGGGGCGCCCTACAATGAGCAGTTCTTC
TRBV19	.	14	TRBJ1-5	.	CASSGLLSNQPQHF	TGTGCCAGTAGTGGCCTCCTTAGCAATCAGCCCCAGCATTTT
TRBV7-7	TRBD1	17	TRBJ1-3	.	CASSPGQGASSGNTIYF	TGTGCCAGCAGCCCTGGACAGGGAGCTAGCTCTGGAAACACCATATATTTT
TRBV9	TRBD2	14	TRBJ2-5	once	CASSPRAGGETQYF	TGTGCCAGCAGCCCAAGAGCGGGAGGCGAGACCCAGTACTTC
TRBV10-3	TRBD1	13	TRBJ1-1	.	CAISGDRNTEAFF	TGTGCCATCAGTGGGGACAGGAACACTGAAGCTTTCTTT
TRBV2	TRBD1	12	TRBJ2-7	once	CASSGDRGLLDF	TGTGCCAGCAGTGGGGACAGGGGTCTTCTCGACTTC
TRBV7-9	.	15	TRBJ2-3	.	CASSLAGGSTDTQYF	TGTGCCAGCAGCTTAGCTGGCGGATCCACAGATACGCAGTATTTT
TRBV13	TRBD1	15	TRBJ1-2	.	CASSEGQGFYYGYTF	TGTGCCAGCAGCGAGGGACAGGGGTTTTACTATGGCTACACCTTC
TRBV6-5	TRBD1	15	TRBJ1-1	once	CASSYSGQGVTEAFF	TGTGCCAGCAGTTACTCCGGACAGGGGGTAACTGAAGCTTTCTTT
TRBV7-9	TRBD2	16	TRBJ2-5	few	CASSSGTSGRKETQYF	TGTGCCAGCAGCTCCGGGACTAGCGGGAGGAAAGAGACCCAGTACTTC
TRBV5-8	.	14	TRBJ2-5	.	CASSLVRPGETQYF	TGTGCCAGCAGCTTGGTCCGCCCCGGAGAGACCCAGTACTTC
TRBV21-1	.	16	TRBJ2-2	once	CASSRGTGGGTGELFF	TGTGCCAGCAGCAGAGGGACAGGCGGCGGCACCGGGGAGCTGTTTTTT
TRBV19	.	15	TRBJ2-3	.	CASISSSVAPDTQYF	TGTGCCAGTATTTCGTCGTCAGTGGCGCCAGATACGCAGTATTTT
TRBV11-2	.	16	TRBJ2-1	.	CASSSRRGRGYNEQFF	TGTGCCAGCAGCTCCCGTAGAGGGAGAGGGTACAATGAGCAGTTCTTC
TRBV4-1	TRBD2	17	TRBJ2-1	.	CAGSQDPSGNSYNEQFF	TGCGCCGGCAGCCAAGATCCTAGCGGGAACTCCTACAATGAGCAGTTCTTC
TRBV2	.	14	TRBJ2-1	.	CASSYESSYNEQFF	TGTGCCAGTTCATACGAGAGCTCCTACAATGAGCAGTTCTTC
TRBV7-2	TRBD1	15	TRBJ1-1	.	CASSPGGTVNTEAFF	TGTGCCAGCAGCCCAGGGGGGACGGTGAACACTGAAGCTTTCTTT
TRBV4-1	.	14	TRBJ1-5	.	CASSRVGSNQPQHF	TGCGCCAGCAGCCGGGTGGGGAGCAATCAGCCCCAGCATTTT
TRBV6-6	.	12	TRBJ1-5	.	CASSYSGQPQHF	TGTGCCAGCAGTTACTCGGGTCAGCCCCAGCATTTT
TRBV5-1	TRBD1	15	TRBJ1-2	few	CASSSGQGGNYGYTF	TGCGCCAGCAGCTCGGGACAGGGGGGTAACTATGGCTACACCTTC
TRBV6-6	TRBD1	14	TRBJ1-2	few	CASLDRVFHVGYTF	TGTGCCAGCCTGGACAGGGTGTTTCATGTAGGCTACACCTTC
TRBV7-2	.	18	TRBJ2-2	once	CASSLVEGGGLNTGELFF	TGTGCCAGCAGCTTAGTGGAGGGTGGAGGCCTTAACACCGGGGAGCTGTTTTTT
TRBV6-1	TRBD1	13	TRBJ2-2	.	CASSPQGAGELFF	TGTGCCAGCAGTCCACAGGGGGCGGGGGAGCTGTTTTTT
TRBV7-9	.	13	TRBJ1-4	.	CASSSGGDEKLFF	TGTGCCAGCAGCTCGGGAGGGGATGAAAAACTGTTTTTT
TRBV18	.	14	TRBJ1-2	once	CASSRPPGGYGYTF	TGTGCCAGCTCAAGACCCCCCGGCGGCTATGGCTACACCTTC
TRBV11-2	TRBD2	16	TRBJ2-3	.	CASSSRLAENTDTQYF	TGTGCCAGCAGCTCCCGACTAGCGGAGAACACAGATACGCAGTATTTT
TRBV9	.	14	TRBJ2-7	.	CASSVDLQTYEQYF	TGTGCCAGCAGCGTAGATCTGCAGACCTACGAGCAGTACTTC